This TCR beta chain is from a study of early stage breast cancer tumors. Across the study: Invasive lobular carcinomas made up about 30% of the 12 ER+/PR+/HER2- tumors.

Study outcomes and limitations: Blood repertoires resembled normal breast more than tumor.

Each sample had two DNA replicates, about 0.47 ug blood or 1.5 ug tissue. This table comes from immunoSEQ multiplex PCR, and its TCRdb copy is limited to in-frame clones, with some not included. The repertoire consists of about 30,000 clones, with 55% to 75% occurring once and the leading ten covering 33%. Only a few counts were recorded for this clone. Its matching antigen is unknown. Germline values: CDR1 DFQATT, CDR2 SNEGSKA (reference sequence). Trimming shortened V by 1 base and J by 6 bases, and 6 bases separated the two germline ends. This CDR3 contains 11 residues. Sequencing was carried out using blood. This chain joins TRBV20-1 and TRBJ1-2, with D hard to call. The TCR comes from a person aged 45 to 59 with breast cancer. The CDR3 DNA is TGCAGTGCTAGAGCAAACCATGGCTACACCTTC. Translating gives CSARANHGYTF.